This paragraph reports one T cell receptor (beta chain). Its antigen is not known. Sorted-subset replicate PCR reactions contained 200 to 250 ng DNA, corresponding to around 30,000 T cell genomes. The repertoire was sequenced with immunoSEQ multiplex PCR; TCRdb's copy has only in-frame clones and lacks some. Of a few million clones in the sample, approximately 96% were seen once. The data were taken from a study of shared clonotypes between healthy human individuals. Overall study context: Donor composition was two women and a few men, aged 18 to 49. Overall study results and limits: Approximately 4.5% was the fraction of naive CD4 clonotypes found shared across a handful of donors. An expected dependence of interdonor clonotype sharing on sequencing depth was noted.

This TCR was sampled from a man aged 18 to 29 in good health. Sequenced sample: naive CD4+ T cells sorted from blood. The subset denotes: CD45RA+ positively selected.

Here the CDR3 reads CAWSQQGREGYTF. CDR3 DNA: TGTGCCTGGAGTCAACAGGGGAGGGAGGGCTACACCTTC. V usage is TRBV30 and J usage is TRBJ1-2; TRBD1 agrees at 7 bases. CDR1 is GTSNPN and CDR2 is SVGIG in the germline V gene (reference sequence). V shed 2 bases and J 8 bases; nucleotides not matched to a gene: 8. CDR3 length: 13 residues. Looking up the rest from reference TRBV30 and TRBJ1-2 gives the full variable domain: SQTIHQWPATLVQPVGSPLSLECTVEGTSNPNLYWYRQAAGRGLQLLFYSVGIGQISSEVPQNLSASRPQDRQFILSSKKLLLSDSGFYLCAWSQQGREGYTFGSGTRLTVV.